Sequencing of this TCR beta chain was carried out in a study of T cell responses to AZD1222 COVID-19 vaccine. Whole-study results and caveats: Donors skewed white British and female; clonal diversity was possibly underestimated. Nearly half of spike-specific TCRs reportedly target unmutated variant regions. Every sample of the repertoires postdated the peak T cell response. Spike-specific TCR breadth and depth grew following two AZD1222 doses.

Points on this clone: Antigen unknown.

TCRdb's table, derived via immunoSEQ multiplex PCR, lists solely in-frame clones and lacks some. This sample yields 90,000 to 130,000 clones, of which around nine tenths are seen a single time; roughly 3% belongs to the top ten. The CDR3 length is 13 residues. V was shortened by 6 bases and J by 2 bases, with 11 bases between the two germline ends. Per germline, CDR1 SQVTM and CDR2 ANQGSEA. V and J are TRBV29-1 and TRBJ1-3, with TRBD1 as a possible D gene (5 bases). The material was peripheral blood, obtained on day 0 of AZD1222 vaccination. The receptor was derived from an adult in good health. CDR3 residues: CSVKQVAGNTIYF. The CDR3 DNA is TGCAGCGTAAAACAGGTAGCTGGAAACACCATATATTTT.